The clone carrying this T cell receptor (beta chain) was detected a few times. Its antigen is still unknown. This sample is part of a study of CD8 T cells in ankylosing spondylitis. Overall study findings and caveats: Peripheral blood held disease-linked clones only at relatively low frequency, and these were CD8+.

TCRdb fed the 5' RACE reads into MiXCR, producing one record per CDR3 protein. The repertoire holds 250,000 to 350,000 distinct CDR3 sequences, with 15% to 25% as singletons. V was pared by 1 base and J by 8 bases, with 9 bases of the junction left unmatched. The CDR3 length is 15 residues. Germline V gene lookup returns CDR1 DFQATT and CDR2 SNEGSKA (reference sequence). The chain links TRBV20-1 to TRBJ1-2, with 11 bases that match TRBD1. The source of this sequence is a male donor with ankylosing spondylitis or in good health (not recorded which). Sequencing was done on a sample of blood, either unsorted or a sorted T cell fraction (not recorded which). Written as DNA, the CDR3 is TGCAGTGCTAGAGTACCCGGGACAGGGGGAGGGGGCTACACCTTC. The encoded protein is CSARVPGTGGGGYTF.